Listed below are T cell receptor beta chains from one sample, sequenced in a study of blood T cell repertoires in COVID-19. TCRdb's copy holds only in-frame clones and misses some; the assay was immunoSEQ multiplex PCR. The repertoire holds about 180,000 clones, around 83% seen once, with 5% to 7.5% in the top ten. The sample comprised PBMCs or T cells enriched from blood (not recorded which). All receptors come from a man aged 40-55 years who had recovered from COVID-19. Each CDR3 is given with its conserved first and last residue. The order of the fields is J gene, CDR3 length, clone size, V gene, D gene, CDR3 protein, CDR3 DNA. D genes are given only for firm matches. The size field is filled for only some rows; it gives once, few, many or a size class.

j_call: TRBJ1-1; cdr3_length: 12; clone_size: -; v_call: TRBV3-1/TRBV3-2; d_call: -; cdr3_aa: CASSQVEAEAFF; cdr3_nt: TGTGCCAGCAGCCAAGTAGAGGCTGAAGCTTTCTTT
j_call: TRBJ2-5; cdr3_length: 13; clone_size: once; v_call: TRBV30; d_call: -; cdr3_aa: CALTHAGQETQYF; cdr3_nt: TGTGCCCTTACCCACGCGGGGCAAGAGACCCAGTACTTC
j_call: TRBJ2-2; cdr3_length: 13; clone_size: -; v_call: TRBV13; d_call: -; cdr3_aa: CASSLAHTGELFF; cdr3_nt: TGTGCCAGCAGCTTAGCTCACACCGGGGAGCTGTTTTTT
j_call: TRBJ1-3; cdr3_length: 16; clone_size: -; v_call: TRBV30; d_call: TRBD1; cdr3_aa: CAWSGDRGSSGNTIYF; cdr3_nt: TGTGCCTGGTCCGGGGACAGGGGCTCCTCTGGAAACACCATATATTTT
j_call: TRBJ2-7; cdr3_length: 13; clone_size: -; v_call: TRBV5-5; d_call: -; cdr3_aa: CASSFTDRYEQYF; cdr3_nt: TGTGCCAGCAGCTTCACGGACAGATACGAGCAGTACTTC
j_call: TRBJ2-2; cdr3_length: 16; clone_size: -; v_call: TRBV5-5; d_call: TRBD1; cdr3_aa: CASRNPTGGSSGELFF; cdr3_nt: TGTGCCAGCAGGAATCCGACAGGGGGCTCGAGCGGGGAGCTGTTTTTT
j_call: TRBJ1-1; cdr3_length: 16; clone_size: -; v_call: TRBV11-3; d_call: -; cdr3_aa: CASSLDHGRLNTEAFF; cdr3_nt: TGTGCCAGCAGCTTAGATCACGGCAGACTTAACACTGAAGCTTTCTTT
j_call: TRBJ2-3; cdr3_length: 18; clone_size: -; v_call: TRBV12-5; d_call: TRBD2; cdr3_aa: CASGLVPGTSGGRDTQYF; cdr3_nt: TGTGCTAGTGGTTTGGTACCCGGGACTAGCGGGGGAAGGGATACGCAGTATTTT
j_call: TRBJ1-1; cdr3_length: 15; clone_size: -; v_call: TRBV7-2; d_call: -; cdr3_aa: CASSARGGLNTEAFF; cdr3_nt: TGTGCCAGCAGCGCCCGGGGGGGCCTCAACACTGAAGCTTTCTTT
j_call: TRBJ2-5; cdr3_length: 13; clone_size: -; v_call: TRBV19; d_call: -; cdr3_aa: CASSQGPQETQYF; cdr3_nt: TGTGCCAGTAGCCAGGGTCCTCAAGAGACCCAGTACTTC
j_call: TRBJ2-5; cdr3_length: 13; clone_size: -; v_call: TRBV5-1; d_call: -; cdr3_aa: CASSPGGSKTQYF; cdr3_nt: TGCGCCAGCAGCCCGGGTGGGTCGAAGACCCAGTACTTC
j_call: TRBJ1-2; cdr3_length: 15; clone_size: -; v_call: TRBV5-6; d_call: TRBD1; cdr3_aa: CASSPRQGYSYGYTF; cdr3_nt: TGTGCCAGCAGCCCCCGACAGGGTTATTCCTATGGCTACACCTTC
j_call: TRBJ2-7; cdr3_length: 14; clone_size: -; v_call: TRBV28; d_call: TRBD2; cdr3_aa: CASSRAGGTYEQYF; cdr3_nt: TGTGCCAGCAGTAGGGCGGGGGGTACCTACGAGCAGTACTTC
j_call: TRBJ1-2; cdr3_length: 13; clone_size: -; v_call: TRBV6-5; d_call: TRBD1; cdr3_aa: CASRTGTNYGYTF; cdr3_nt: TGTGCCAGTAGGACAGGGACTAACTATGGCTACACCTTC
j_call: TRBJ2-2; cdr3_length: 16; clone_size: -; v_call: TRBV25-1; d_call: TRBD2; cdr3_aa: CASSERGTSSYGELFF; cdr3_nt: TGTGCCAGCAGTGAAAGGGGGACTAGTTCCTACGGGGAGCTGTTTTTT
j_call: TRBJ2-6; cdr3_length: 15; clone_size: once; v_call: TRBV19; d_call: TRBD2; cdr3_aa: CASTWGGSGANVLTF; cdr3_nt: TGTGCCAGTACCTGGGGGGGTTCTGGGGCCAACGTCCTGACTTTC
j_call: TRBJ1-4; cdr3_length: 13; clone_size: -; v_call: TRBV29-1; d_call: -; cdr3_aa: CSGSRGKGEKLFF; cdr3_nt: TGCAGCGGTTCCAGGGGAAAAGGAGAAAAACTGTTTTTT